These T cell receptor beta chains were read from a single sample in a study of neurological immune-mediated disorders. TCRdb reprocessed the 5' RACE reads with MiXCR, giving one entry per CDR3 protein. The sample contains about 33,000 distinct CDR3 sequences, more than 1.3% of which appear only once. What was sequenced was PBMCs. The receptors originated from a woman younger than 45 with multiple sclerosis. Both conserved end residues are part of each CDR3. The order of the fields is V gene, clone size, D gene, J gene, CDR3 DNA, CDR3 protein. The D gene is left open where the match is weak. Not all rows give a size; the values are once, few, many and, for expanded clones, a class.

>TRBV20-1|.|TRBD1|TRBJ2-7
TGCAGTGCCACGGACCGGGACAGGGGCTTTCGCGAGCAGTACTTC
CSATDRDRGFREQYF
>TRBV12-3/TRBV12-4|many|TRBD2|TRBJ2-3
TGTGCCAGCAGTTTATCCCCAGTGGGGGGGACAGATACGCAGTATTTT
CASSLSPVGGTDTQYF
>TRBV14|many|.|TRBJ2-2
TGTGCCAGCAGCCGTACGGGGGCGCGGCCCGGGGAGCTGTTTTTT
CASSRTGARPGELFF
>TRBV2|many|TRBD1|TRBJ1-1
TGTGCCAGCAGTGGGACAGGGATTAGTGAGGATTTCTTT
CASSGTGISEDFF
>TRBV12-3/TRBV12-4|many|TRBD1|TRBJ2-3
TGTGCCAGCAGTTCCCGGACAGGTAGCACAGATACGCAGTATTTT
CASSSRTGSTDTQYF
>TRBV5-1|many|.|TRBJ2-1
TGCGCCAGCAGCTTGGGTGACAGGAACAATGAGCAGTTCTTC
CASSLGDRNNEQFF
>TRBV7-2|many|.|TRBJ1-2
TGTGCCAGCAGCCCCGGGGGGGGCCGCATCCAGTATGGCTACACCTTC
CASSPGGGRIQYGYTF
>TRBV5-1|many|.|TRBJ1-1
TGCGCCAGCAGCTTGGTCGGCAGGGTGAACACTGAAGCTTTCTTT
CASSLVGRVNTEAFF
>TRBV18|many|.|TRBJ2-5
TGTGCCAGCTCACCAACCAATCGGGAGACCCAGTACTTC
CASSPTNRETQYF
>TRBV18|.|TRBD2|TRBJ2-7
TGTGCCAGCTCACCACCGGGCGGGGGGAGAGACGAGCAGTACTTC
CASSPPGGGRDEQYF
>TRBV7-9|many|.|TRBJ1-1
TGTGCCAGCACCATGGCACGGGGCGTTGAAGCTTTCTTT
CASTMARGVEAFF
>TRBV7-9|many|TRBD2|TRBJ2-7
TGTGCCAGCAGCTTAGGGGAGGGGACCTACGAGCAGTACTTC
CASSLGEGTYEQYF
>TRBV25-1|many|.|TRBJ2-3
TGTGCCAGCAGTGAACAAGGAGCCCTCACAGATACGCAGTATTTT
CASSEQGALTDTQYF
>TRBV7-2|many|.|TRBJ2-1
TGTGCCAGCAGCCCAGCCAGCGGAAACTACAATGAGCAGTTCTTC
CASSPASGNYNEQFF
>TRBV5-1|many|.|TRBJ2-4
TGCGCCAGCAGCCCCGATCAAAACATTCAGTACTTC
CASSPDQNIQYF
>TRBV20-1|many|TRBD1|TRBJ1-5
TGCAGTGCTGGGACAGGGCCGACTCGAAATCAGCCCCAGCATTTT
CSAGTGPTRNQPQHF
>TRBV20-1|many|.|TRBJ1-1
TGCAGTGGTATGGGACGCTTGAACACTGAAGCTTTCTTT
CSGMGRLNTEAFF
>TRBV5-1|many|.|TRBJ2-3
TGCGCCAGCAGCGAGGAGGCGGGGACAGATACGCAGTATTTT
CASSEEAGTDTQYF
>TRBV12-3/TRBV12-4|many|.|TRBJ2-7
TGTGCCAGCAGTTTCGGCTGGCCCTACGAGCAGTACTTC
CASSFGWPYEQYF
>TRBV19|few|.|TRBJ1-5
TGTGCCAGTAGCAAAATCCGAGTCCAGCCCCAGCATTTT
CASSKIRVQPQHF
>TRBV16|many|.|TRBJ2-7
TGTGCCAGCAGCCTTCTGGGGCAGGGGGGCTACGAGCAGTACTTC
CASSLLGQGGYEQYF
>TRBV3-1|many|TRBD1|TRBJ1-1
TGTGCCAGCAGCATACAGGGGGTCGGCACTGAAGCTTTCTTT
CASSIQGVGTEAFF
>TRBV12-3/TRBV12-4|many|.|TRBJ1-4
TGTGCCAGCAGTTGGGTACTAGCAACTAATGAAAAACTGTTTTTT
CASSWVLATNEKLFF
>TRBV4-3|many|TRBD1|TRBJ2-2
TGCGCCAGCAGCCCAGGACAGGGTACCGGGGAGCTGTTTTTT
CASSPGQGTGELFF
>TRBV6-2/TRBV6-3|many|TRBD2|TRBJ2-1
TGTGCCAGCAGTACGACTAGCGGGGGGGCCTTTTACAATGAGCAGTTCTTC
CASSTTSGGAFYNEQFF
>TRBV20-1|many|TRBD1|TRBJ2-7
TGCAGTGCCCCGGGGACAGATGAAAAGGCGTTCTACGAGCAGTACTTC
CSAPGTDEKAFYEQYF
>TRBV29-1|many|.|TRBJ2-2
TGCAGCGTCTCAGAAGTAAGGGGGAACACCGGGGAGCTGTTTTTT
CSVSEVRGNTGELFF
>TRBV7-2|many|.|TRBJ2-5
TGTGCCAGCAGCTTAAAGGTTGAGACCCAGTACTTC
CASSLKVETQYF
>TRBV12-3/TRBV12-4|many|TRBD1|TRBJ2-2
TGTGCCAGCGGGACAGAAATAAACACCGGGGAGCTGTTTTTT
CASGTEINTGELFF
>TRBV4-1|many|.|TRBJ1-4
TGCGCCAGCACCCACCCTAACCGGGACACAAATGAAAAACTGTTTTTT
CASTHPNRDTNEKLFF
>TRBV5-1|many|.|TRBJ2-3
TGCGCCAGCAGCTTGGTTCTAGATTTTGACACAGATACGCAGTATTTT
CASSLVLDFDTDTQYF
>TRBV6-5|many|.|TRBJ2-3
TGTGCCAGCAGCCCAGGGGGGAGGGGAGCTAGCACAGATACGCAGTATTTT
CASSPGGRGASTDTQYF
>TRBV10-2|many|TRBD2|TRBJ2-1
TGCGCCAGCGGACTAGCGGCCTCCAATGAGCAGTTCTTC
CASGLAASNEQFF
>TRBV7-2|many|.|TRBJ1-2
TGTGCCAGCAGCTTAAACAGGGCTAGGGGAGGCTACACCTTC
CASSLNRARGGYTF
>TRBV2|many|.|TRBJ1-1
TGTGCCAGCACCTTAACAGAAGTCACTGAAGCTTTCTTT
CASTLTEVTEAFF
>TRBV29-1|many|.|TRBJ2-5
TGCAGCGTTGAAGTAGAGACCCAGTACTTC
CSVEVETQYF
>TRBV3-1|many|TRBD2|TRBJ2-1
TGTGCCAGCAGCCCGAGCGGGGGCTCCTACAATGAGCAGTTCTTC
CASSPSGGSYNEQFF
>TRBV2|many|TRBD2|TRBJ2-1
TGTGCCAGCAGCCAGACTAGCTCGCTGCAGTTCTTC
CASSQTSSLQFF
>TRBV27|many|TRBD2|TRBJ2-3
TGTGCCAGCAGTTGGGGGGGGGAGTTCGGAAGAGATACGCAGTATTTT
CASSWGGEFGRDTQYF
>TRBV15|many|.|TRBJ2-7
TGTGCCACCAGCAGAGAAATCCAGTACCTCTACGAGCAGTACTTC
CATSREIQYLYEQYF
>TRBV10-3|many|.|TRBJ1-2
TGTGCCATCAGTGAGTCAGAAAGGACGACATATGGCTACACCTTC
CAISESERTTYGYTF
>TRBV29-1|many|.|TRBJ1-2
TGCAGCGCCGAACTAACAGGGCCTGGCTACACCTTC
CSAELTGPGYTF
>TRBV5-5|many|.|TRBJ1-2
TGTGCCAGCAGGGAAGGGGCCCGAGCGCAGTATGGCTACACCTTC
CASREGARAQYGYTF
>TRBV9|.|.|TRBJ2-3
TGTGCCAGCAGTCCCTCCTTCGGGCTGCGCACAGATACGCAGTATTTT
CASSPSFGLRTDTQYF
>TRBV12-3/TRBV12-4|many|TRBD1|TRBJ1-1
TGTGCCAGCAGTCCTGACAGGGGGCGATATGCTGAAGCTTTCTTT
CASSPDRGRYAEAFF
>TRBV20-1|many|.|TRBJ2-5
TGCAGTGCTGGAGTAAGCTTCCAAGAGACCCAGTACTTC
CSAGVSFQETQYF
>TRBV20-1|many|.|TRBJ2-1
TGCAGTGCTAGGCCGGGGGTTGAGCAGTTCTTC
CSARPGVEQFF
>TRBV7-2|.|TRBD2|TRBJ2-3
TGTGCCAGCAGCCCCGATAGCGGGGTCGTGAGTACGCAGTATTTT
CASSPDSGVVSTQYF
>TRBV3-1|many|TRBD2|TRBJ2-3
TGTGCCAGCAGCCAAGCGACTAGCGGCAACACAGATACGCAGTATTTT
CASSQATSGNTDTQYF
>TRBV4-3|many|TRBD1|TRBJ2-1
TGCGCCAGCAGCCAAGATCCCCGACAGGGTGGTTATGAGCAGTTCTTC
CASSQDPRQGGYEQFF
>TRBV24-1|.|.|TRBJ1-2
TGTGCCACCAGTGTCCCCAGAGCGGGGGGGAGATATGGCTACACCTTC
CATSVPRAGGRYGYTF
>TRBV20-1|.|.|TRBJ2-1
TGCAGTGCCTCCGGGACTTCCAGCTCCTACAATGAGCAGTTCTTC
CSASGTSSSYNEQFF
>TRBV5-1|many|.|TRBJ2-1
TGCGCCAGCAGCTTGGCCGGGCCGCGATCTTACAATGAGCAGTTCTTC
CASSLAGPRSYNEQFF
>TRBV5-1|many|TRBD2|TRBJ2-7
TGCGCCAGCAGCTTGCAGCTAGCGGGGGGCCACTCCTACGAGCAGTACTTC
CASSLQLAGGHSYEQYF
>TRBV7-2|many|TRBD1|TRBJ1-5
TGTGCCAGCAGTCACGACAGGGCGGGACAGCCCCAGAATTTT
CASSHDRAGQPQNF